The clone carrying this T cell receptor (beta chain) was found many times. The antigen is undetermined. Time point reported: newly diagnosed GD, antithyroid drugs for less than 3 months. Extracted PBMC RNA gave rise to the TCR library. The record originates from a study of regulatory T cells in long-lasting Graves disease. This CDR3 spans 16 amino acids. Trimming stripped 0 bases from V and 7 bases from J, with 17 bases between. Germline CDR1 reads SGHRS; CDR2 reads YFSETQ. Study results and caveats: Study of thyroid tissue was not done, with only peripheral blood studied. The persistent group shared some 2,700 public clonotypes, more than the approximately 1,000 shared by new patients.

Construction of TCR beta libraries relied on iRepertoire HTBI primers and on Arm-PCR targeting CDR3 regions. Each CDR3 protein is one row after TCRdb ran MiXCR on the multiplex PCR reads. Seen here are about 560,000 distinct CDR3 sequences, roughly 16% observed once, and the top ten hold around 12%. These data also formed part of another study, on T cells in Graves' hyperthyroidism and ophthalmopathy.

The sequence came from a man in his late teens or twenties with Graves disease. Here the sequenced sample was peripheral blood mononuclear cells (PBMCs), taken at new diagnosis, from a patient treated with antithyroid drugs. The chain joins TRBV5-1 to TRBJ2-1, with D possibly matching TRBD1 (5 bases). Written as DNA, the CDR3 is TGCGCCAGCAGCTTGGGGGGCAGCTCGCTGGTAAATGAGCAGTTCTTC. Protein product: CASSLGGSSLVNEQFF.